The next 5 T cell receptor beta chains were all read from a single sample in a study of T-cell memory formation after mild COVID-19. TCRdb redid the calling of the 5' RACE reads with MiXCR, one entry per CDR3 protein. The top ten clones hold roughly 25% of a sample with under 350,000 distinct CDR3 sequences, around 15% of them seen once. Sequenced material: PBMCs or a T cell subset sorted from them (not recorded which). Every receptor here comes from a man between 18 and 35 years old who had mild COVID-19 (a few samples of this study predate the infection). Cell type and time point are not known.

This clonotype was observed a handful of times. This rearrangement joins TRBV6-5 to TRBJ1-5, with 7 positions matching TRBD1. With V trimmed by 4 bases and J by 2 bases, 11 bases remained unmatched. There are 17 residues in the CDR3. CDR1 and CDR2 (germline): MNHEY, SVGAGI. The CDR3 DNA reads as TGTGCCAGCAGTTTCACCCCTCCCGGGACAGGCAATCAGCCCCAGCATTTT. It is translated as CASSFTPPGTGNQPQHF.

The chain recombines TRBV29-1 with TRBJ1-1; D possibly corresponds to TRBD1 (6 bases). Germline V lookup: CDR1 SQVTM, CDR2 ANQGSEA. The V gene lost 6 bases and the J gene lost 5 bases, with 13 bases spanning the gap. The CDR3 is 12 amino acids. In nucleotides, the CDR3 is TGCAGCGTGGGGAGGGGGGCAACTGAAGCTTTCTTT. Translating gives CSVGRGATEAFF.

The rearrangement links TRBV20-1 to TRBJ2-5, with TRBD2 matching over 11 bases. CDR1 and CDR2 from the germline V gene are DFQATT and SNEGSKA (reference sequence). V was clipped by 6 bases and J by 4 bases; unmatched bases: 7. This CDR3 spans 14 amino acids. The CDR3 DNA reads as TGCAGTGCCGATAGCGGGGGGGCAGTAGAGACCCAGTACTTC. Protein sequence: CSADSGGAVETQYF.

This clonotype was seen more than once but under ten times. CDR3: CASSEGVPRVYTGELFF. Written as DNA, the CDR3 is TGTGCCAGCAGTGAAGGAGTCCCCCGGGTCTACACCGGGGAGCTGTTTTTT. This chain uses TRBV6-1 with TRBJ2-2; D is ambiguous. This CDR3 comprises 17 residues. The V gene lost 1 base and the J gene lost 3 bases, with 15 bases spanning the gap. The germline gives CDR1 MNHNS, CDR2 SASEGT.

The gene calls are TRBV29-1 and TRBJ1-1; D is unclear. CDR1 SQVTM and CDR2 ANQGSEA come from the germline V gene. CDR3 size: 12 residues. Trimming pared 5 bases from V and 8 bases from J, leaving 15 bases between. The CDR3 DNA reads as TGCAGCGTTTGTTCCCAAACCCCCGAAGCTTTCTTT. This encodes CSVCSQTPEAFF.